These 19 T cell receptor beta chains came from one sample sequenced in a study of CD8 T cells in ankylosing spondylitis. In TCRdb, the 5' RACE reads were re-called with MiXCR into one record per CDR3 protein. The sample comprises roughly 180,000 distinct CDR3 sequences, around a tenth of which are singletons, and roughly 28% rests with the top ten. The sample was blood, either unsorted or a sorted T cell fraction (not recorded which). The receptors originated from a male donor with ankylosing spondylitis or in good health (not recorded which).

This clonotype was seen many times. The chain recombines TRBV24-1 with TRBJ2-1; D is undetermined. V lost 3 bases and J 0 bases, leaving 8 bases between the germline ends. The CDR3 runs to 15 residues. Germline V CDR1 and CDR2: KGHDR, SFDVKD. The CDR3 sequence is CATSDPASSYNEQFF. CDR3 bases: TGTGCCACCAGTGATCCGGCCAGCTCCTACAATGAGCAGTTCTTC.

The chain recombines TRBV6-5 with TRBJ2-3; D unclear. Per germline, CDR1 MNHEY and CDR2 SVGAGI. The CDR3 is 15 amino acids. V was trimmed by 2 bases and J by 0 bases, leaving 9 bases between them. The CDR3: CASSYEETSTDTQYF. In DNA, the CDR3 is TGTGCCAGCAGTTACGAGGAAACTAGCACAGATACGCAGTATTTT.

This clonotype was detected ten times or more. The CDR3 DNA reads TGTGCCAGCAACCCGGGACAGGGGAGCTACGAGCAGTACTTC. This codes for CASNPGQGSYEQYF. The chain carries TRBV5-6 and TRBJ2-7; TRBD1 matches 10 bases. V lost 6 bases to trimming and J lost 3 bases; unmatched junction nucleotides: 6. This CDR3 has 14 amino acids. From germline, CDR1 is SGHDT and CDR2 YYEEEE. The whole variable domain, filled in from reference TRBV5-6 and TRBJ2-7, reads DAGVTQSPTHLIKTRGQQVTLRCSPKSGHDTVSWYQQALGQGPQFIFQYYEEEERQRGNFPDRFSGHQFPNYSSELNVNALLLGDSALYLCASNPGQGSYEQYFGPGTRLTVT.

This clonotype appeared many times. V gene TRBV12-3 or TRBV12-4 combines with J gene TRBJ1-5; D gene ambiguous. The V gene lost 0 bases and the J gene lost 6 bases, with 12 bases spanning the gap. This CDR3 is built from 15 residues. Here the CDR3 reads CASSLAFEEGQPQHF. CDR3 nucleotides: TGTGCCAGCAGTTTAGCGTTCGAGGAGGGTCAGCCCCAGCATTTT.

The sample holds many counts of this clonotype. V gene TRBV20-1 combines with J gene TRBJ1-4; D remains ambiguous. Deletions cut 3 bases from V and 4 bases from J, with 9 bases between. The CDR3 sequence is 13 residues long. Germline values: CDR1 DFQATT, CDR2 SNEGSKA (reference sequence). CDR3 DNA: TGCAGTGCTAGTTTTAGTCTTAATGAAAAACTGTTTTTT. Its protein product is CSASFSLNEKLFF.

The chain combines TRBV7-9 with TRBJ1-3, with TRBD1 as a possible D gene (5 bases). V was cut by 6 bases and J by 2 bases, with 8 bases left in between. The length of the CDR3 is 13 residues. Germline-derived CDR1 and CDR2 are SEHNR and FQNEAQ (reference sequence). CDR3 coding DNA: TGTGCCAGCAGAGGGGTTACTGGAAACACCATATATTTT. It specifies CASRGVTGNTIYF.

The chain recombines TRBV14 with TRBJ2-2; 7 bases are shared with TRBD1. Per germline, CDR1 SGHDN and CDR2 FVKESK. This CDR3 region has 15 residues. Unmatched junction bases numbered 5, after V lost 1 base and J lost 6 bases. CDR3 sequence reads: CASSQVQGRPGELFF. The CDR3 nucleotides read TGTGCCAGCAGCCAAGTACAGGGGCGACCCGGGGAGCTGTTTTTT.

This clonotype came up many times. The chain recombines TRBV2 with TRBJ2-3, with D tentatively TRBD1 (5 bases). The CDR3 contains 15 residues. Germline V lookup: CDR1 SNHLY, CDR2 FYNNEI. V lost 7 bases and J lost 0, with 14 bases in between. The DNA of the CDR3 is TGTGCCAGCATCGGCTCAGGGCGGAGCACAGATACGCAGTATTTT. It translates to CASIGSGRSTDTQYF.

The chain couples TRBV20-1 to TRBJ1-2; D is unclear. CDR3 length: 13 amino acids. The V gene's germline CDR1 is DFQATT and CDR2 SNEGSKA (reference sequence). V gave up 2 bases and J gave up 4 bases, with 11 bases separating them. The CDR3 spells CSARSERGYGYTF. Written as DNA, the CDR3 is TGCAGTGCTAGATCCGAGCGTGGCTATGGCTACACCTTC.

The V and J genes are TRBV29-1 and TRBJ2-5; D is uncertain. This CDR3 contains 13 residues. Germline V CDR1 and CDR2: SQVTM, ANQGSEA. The germline V and J ends were trimmed by 0 bases and 4 bases, with 9 bases remaining between them. In nucleotides, the CDR3 is TGCAGCGTTGAAGAGTTTGGGTCAGAGACCCAGTACTTC. Translation gives CSVEEFGSETQYF.

This clonotype was recorded many times. The J gene is TRBJ2-1, the V gene TRBV18, with D possibly TRBD1 on 6 matching bases. Germline V gives CDR1 KGHSH, CDR2 LQKENI. The CDR3 runs to 15 residues. V lost 4 bases, J lost 4 bases, and 14 bases lay in between. CDR3 sequence (DNA): TGTGCCAGCTCACAGCTCAGGGGAGAGTACAATGAGCAGTTCTTC. Protein product: CASSQLRGEYNEQFF.

This clonotype was observed a handful of times. This chain links TRBV5-1 with TRBJ1-3; D remains unclear. This CDR3 comprises 14 residues. The germline V gene encodes CDR1 SGHRS and CDR2 YFSETQ. The V and J ends lost 0 bases and 2 bases respectively, with 6 bases between them. The CDR3 DNA sequence: TGCGCCAGCAGCTTGGAAGGGCCTGGAAACACCATATATTTT. Translation: CASSLEGPGNTIYF.

This clonotype was seen repeatedly, ten times or more. The V call is TRBV10-3, the J call TRBJ2-7, with D possibly being TRBD1 (6 bases). Germline CDR1 and CDR2: ENHRY and SYGVKD. The CDR3 has 13 amino acids. V was clipped by 3 bases and J by 4 bases, with 10 bases between them. The CDR3 region has the DNA TGTGCCATCAGTGATGGGACACCGTACGAGCAGTACTTC. It specifies CAISDGTPYEQYF.

This clonotype was seen many times. The chain combines TRBV29-1 with TRBJ1-2; possibly TRBD1 for D (6 bases). The germline V gene has CDR1 SQVTM and CDR2 ANQGSEA. The CDR3 consists of 13 residues. Trimming stripped 6 bases from V and 8 bases from J, with 19 bases between. CDR3 amino acids: CSVAPIGGEGYTF. The DNA of the CDR3 is TGCAGCGTGGCCCCGATCGGGGGCGAGGGCTACACCTTC. The full variable domain, completed using reference TRBV29-1 and TRBJ1-2, is SAVISQKPSRDICQRGTSLTIQCQVDSQVTMMFWYRQQPGQSLTLIATANQGSEATYESGFVIDKFPISRPNLTFSTLTVSNMSPEDSSIYLCSVAPIGGEGYTFGSGTRLTVV.

This clonotype showed up many times. The V call is TRBV6-6, the J call TRBJ2-1; D gene ambiguous. The V gene's germline CDR1 is MNHNY and CDR2 SVGAGI (reference sequence). The CDR3 is 12 amino acids. V lost 4 bases to trimming and J lost 4 bases, with 5 bases between them. As DNA, the CDR3 is TGTGCCAGCAGTTTCCCATACAATGAGCAGTTCTTC. Amino acids: CASSFPYNEQFF.

This clonotype was counted ten times or more. J is TRBJ1-1 and V is TRBV29-1, with D hard to call. Germline CDR1 SQVTM, CDR2 ANQGSEA. Deletions cut 6 bases from V and 0 bases from J, with 17 bases between. CDR3 length: 15 amino acids. Written as DNA, the CDR3 is TGCAGCGTCACGGGAAAGGGAGCATTGAACACTGAAGCTTTCTTT. This sequence encodes CSVTGKGALNTEAFF.

This clonotype was counted between two and nine times. The chain carries TRBV7-2 and TRBJ1-2, with 8 bases aligning to TRBD1. J lost 5 bases, V lost 3 bases, and 11 bases had no gene match. There are 16 residues in the CDR3. Germline V gene data show CDR1 as SGHTA and CDR2 as FQGNSA. The CDR3 sequence: CASSFGFGQGEYGYTF. The CDR3 nucleotides read TGTGCCAGCAGCTTTGGATTTGGACAGGGCGAGTATGGCTACACCTTC.

This sequence joins TRBV7-2 and TRBJ2-1, with D possibly called TRBD1 or TRBD2 (5 bases each). V shed 1 base and J shed 10 bases, with 14 bases lying between them. CDR1 and CDR2 (germline): SGHTA, FQGNSA. CDR3 length: 14 amino acids. The CDR3 protein is CASSLDGTFGEQFF. The CDR3 DNA follows: TGTGCCAGCAGCTTAGACGGGACCTTCGGGGAGCAGTTCTTC. The variable domain in full, with the rest retrieved from reference TRBV7-2 and TRBJ2-1, is GAGVSQSPSNKVTEKGKDVELRCDPISGHTALYWYRQSLGQGLEFLIYFQGNSAPDKSGLPSDRFSAERTGGSVSTLTIQRTQQEDSAVYLCASSLDGTFGEQFFGPGTRLTVL.

This clonotype has at least ten counts. V usage is TRBV29-1 and J usage is TRBJ2-7; D possibly corresponds to TRBD2 (5 bases). The ends were cut back, 7 bases at V and 3 bases at J, with 10 bases in the middle. The germline CDR1 and CDR2 sequences are SQVTM and ANQGSEA. The CDR3 totals 11 residues. CDR3 sequence reads: CSAVTSYEQYF. The DNA of the CDR3 is TGCAGCGCCGTAACTAGCTACGAGCAGTACTTC.